This T cell receptor (beta chain) was documented in a study of PD-1 blockade in classical Hodgkin lymphoma. Broader study findings: Prior therapy or disease activity may underlie the repertoire differences, whose causes remain undefined. By C4D1, CD4+ diversity increased significantly, especially in complete responders. Complete responders entered with baseline diversity on par with newly diagnosed patients, the results showed.

Data came from immunoSEQ multiplex PCR; TCRdb stores just in-frame clones and leaves some out. The repertoire holds fewer than 20,000 clones, with 80% to 85% as singletons. In germline, CDR1 is SGHVS, CDR2 FQNEAQ. V shed 2 bases and J shed 2 bases, with 16 bases lying between them. This CDR3 region has 16 residues. Every patient had relapsed following autologous stem cell transplantation, and cohorts differed in brentuximab vedotin exposure. When best responses were assessed, they were complete response, partial response or progressive disease. As regards this clone: Its target is not known.

The sequencing here drew on peripheral blood mononuclear cells (PBMCs), taken at baseline. The receptor comes from a human donor with classical Hodgkin lymphoma. The chain is built from TRBV7-8 and TRBJ2-7; D perhaps matches TRBD1 (6 bases). CDR3 coding DNA: TGTGCCAGCAGCTTATTAGGGGACACCCGGGCCTACGAGCAGTACTTC. Protein product: CASSLLGDTRAYEQYF. Complete variable domain (other parts from reference TRBV7-8 and TRBJ2-7): GAGVSQSPRYKVAKRGQDVALRCDPISGHVSLFWYQQALGQGPEFLTYFQNEAQLDKSGLPSDRFFAERPEGSVSTLKIQRTQQEDSAVYLCASSLLGDTRAYEQYFGPGTRLTVT.